This TCR beta chain was profiled in a study of cytomegalovirus exposure and HLA in healthy donors. For the study at large: Counted in an early data release were tens of millions of unique TCRs from HLA-typed donors.

This PCR relied on a set of 60 Vbeta primers and 13 Jbeta primers. Clones were sequenced by immunoSEQ multiplex PCR, and TCRdb holds only the in-frame ones, with some missing. The data contain over 75,000 clones, about 67% of them singletons. CDR1 is LGHNA and CDR2 is YNFKEQ in the germline V gene. The CDR3 sequence is 16 residues long. Trimming removed 1 base from V and 5 bases from J; junction bases left unmatched: 9. Study outcomes and limitations: The authors listed around 150 TCR beta chains as cytomegalovirus-associated.

On this clone itself: The antigen is not known.

The clonotype comes from a man between 25 and 39 years old in good health and CMV-seronegative. Source material: PBMCs. The chain links TRBV4-2 to TRBJ1-2, with 8 bases identical to TRBD1. CDR3 sequence reads: CASSQGGITGGYGYTF. CDR3 DNA: TGTGCCAGCAGCCAAGGGGGGATAACAGGGGGTTATGGCTACACCTTC.